This T cell receptor (beta chain) was documented in a study of beta chain features in type 1 diabetes. This clone was seen more than once but under ten times. Germline V gene lookup returns CDR1 SGHDT and CDR2 YYEEEE. Trimming left V 0 bases short and J 1 base short, with 5 bases between. The CDR3 covers 13 residues. cDNA synthesis used the whole RNA isolate, giving expressed TCRB sequences. Profiling relied on immunoSEQ multiplex PCR, and the TCRdb table lists in-frame clones only, not all of them. The data show hundreds of thousands of clones, 11% to 15% seen once. The chain has TRBV5-6 and TRBJ2-7, with D unclear. The origin of this receptor is a man younger than 40 in good health. Sample: naive CD4+ T cells from blood. The CDR3 DNA reads TGTGCCAGCAGCTTGGTCGGATCCTACGAGCAGTACTTC. This encodes CASSLVGSYEQYF.